Listed below are T cell receptor beta chains from one sample, sequenced in a study of beta chain features in type 1 diabetes. Using immunoSEQ multiplex PCR, the repertoire was profiled, and TCRdb retains in-frame clones only, with some absent. Among roughly 450,000 clones listed, over 10% were seen once. Sequencing was done on a sample of naive CD4+ T cells from blood. The source is a woman between 18 and 29 years old in good health. Both conserved end residues are part of each CDR3. D genes are given only for firm matches. The listing skips clone size in some rows; elsewhere it reads once, few, many or a size class.

abundance	j_gene	d_gene	v_gene	CDR3nt	CDR3aa
NA	TRBJ2-2	TRBD1	TRBV2	TGTGCCAGCTCCTCCACGGGGACAGCCCTCACCGGGGAGCTGTTTTTT	CASSSTGTALTGELFF
few	TRBJ2-5	NA	TRBV7-2	TGTGCCAGCAGCTCAGGGGAAAGAGAGACCCAGTACTTC	CASSSGERETQYF
few	TRBJ1-4	NA	TRBV7-9	TGTGCCAGCAGCTCCCAAGGGGGAATCGGAGAAAAACTGTTTTTT	CASSSQGGIGEKLFF
NA	TRBJ2-3	NA	TRBV5-1	TGCGCCAGCGCCCTGGCGGATACGCAGTATTTT	CASALADTQYF
few	TRBJ2-3	NA	TRBV20-1	TGCAGTGCTATTAGACAGGCAACGCAGTATTTT	CSAIRQATQYF
NA	TRBJ1-1	NA	TRBV30	TGTGCCTGTGCCACCGCTGAAGCTTTCTTT	CACATAEAFF
NA	TRBJ2-2	NA	TRBV9	TGTGCCAGCAGCGCCGACAGCTTTCCCGGGGAGCTGTTTTTT	CASSADSFPGELFF
NA	TRBJ2-4	TRBD2	TRBV11-2	TGTGCCAGCAGACAGCCGGGGGGAACCAAAAACATTCAGTACTTC	CASRQPGGTKNIQYF
NA	TRBJ1-2	NA	TRBV28	TGTGCCAGCCGGAGGGAGAACTATGGCTACACCTTC	CASRRENYGYTF
NA	TRBJ2-5	NA	TRBV28	TGTGCCAGCAGCACACGGCGAAGTAGGGTTTTGAAGACAGACCTAGAGACCCAGTACTTC	CASSTRRSRVLKTDLETQYF
few	TRBJ2-1	NA	TRBV5-4	TGTGCCAGCAGCAAGGAAGGGGGGCTCGTTTACAATGAGCAGTTCTTC	CASSKEGGLVYNEQFF
NA	TRBJ1-1	NA	TRBV7-2	TGTGCCAGCAGCTTACGGGGGTTGAACACTGAAGCTTTCTTT	CASSLRGLNTEAFF
NA	TRBJ2-5	TRBD1	TRBV9	TGTGCCAGCAGCGTAAGGCACAGGGGGGAGACCCAGTACTTC	CASSVRHRGETQYF
few	TRBJ2-7	NA	TRBV27	TGTGCCAGCAGTTCCCAGGGATCGGGAAACTACGAGCAGTACTTC	CASSSQGSGNYEQYF
few	TRBJ1-1	NA	TRBV29-1	TGCAGCGTTGGGGCCCCCAGGGTAGGAGCTTTCTTT	CSVGAPRVGAFF
NA	TRBJ2-3	NA	TRBV5-1	TGCGCCAGCAGCTCCGACAAATTCACAGATACGCAGTATTTT	CASSSDKFTDTQYF
few	TRBJ2-1	TRBD1	TRBV4-1	TGCGCCAGCAGCCATACCGGGACAGGGAGCAATGAGCAGTTCTTC	CASSHTGTGSNEQFF
NA	TRBJ2-5	NA	TRBV5-1	TGCGCCAGCAGCTTGGCGGCAGCCCCCAAGACCCAGTACTTC	CASSLAAAPKTQYF
NA	TRBJ1-5	NA	TRBV7-2	TGTGCCAGCAGCTTAGGGGACCAAATCCGCCCTCATCAGCCCCAGCATTTT	CASSLGDQIRPHQPQHF
NA	TRBJ2-1	TRBD1	TRBV28	TGTGCCAGCAGTCGCCATACAGGGGTGAATGAGCAGTTCTTC	CASSRHTGVNEQFF
few	TRBJ2-3	NA	TRBV7-6	TGTGCCAGCAGCCATAGGGACTCACGCGATACGCAGTATTTT	CASSHRDSRDTQYF
few	TRBJ2-7	NA	TRBV5-1	TGCGCCAGCAGCTTGGCATTCACGACGGGCGTTGCCTACGAGCAGTACTTC	CASSLAFTTGVAYEQYF
few	TRBJ2-7	NA	TRBV6-5	TGTGCCAGCCGCTTGGCCTACGAGCAGTACTTC	CASRLAYEQYF
NA	TRBJ2-5	TRBD1	TRBV19	TGTGCCAGTAGTATCCGGGACAGGGACGAGACCCAGTACTTC	CASSIRDRDETQYF
NA	TRBJ2-5	NA	TRBV29-1	TGCAGCGTTGCCCCCGCCAGACTATCGGAGACCCAGTACTTC	CSVAPARLSETQYF
NA	TRBJ2-7	NA	TRBV7-2	TGTGCCAGCAGCCTCCATGGGGCGGGGACCCCTGGCGAGCAGTACTTC	CASSLHGAGTPGEQYF
NA	TRBJ2-2	TRBD2	TRBV29-1	TGCAGCGTTGGTGGGACTAGCGATTCGAACACCGGGGAGCTGTTTTTT	CSVGGTSDSNTGELFF
NA	TRBJ1-4	NA	TRBV7-9	TGTGCCAGCAGCATACAAAATCTTCGAGGACCGCCGAATGAAAAACTGTTTTTT	CASSIQNLRGPPNEKLFF
NA	TRBJ1-5	NA	TRBV28	NA	CASSSGQGSQPQHF
NA	TRBJ2-7	NA	TRBV7-6	TGTGCCAGCAGCCGTGACAGGTTACGATCATCCTACGAGCAGTACTTC	CASSRDRLRSSYEQYF
NA	TRBJ1-1	TRBD1	TRBV20-1	TGCAGGGACAGGGAGGACACTGAAGCTTTCTTT	CRDREDTEAFF
few	TRBJ2-5	TRBD1	TRBV6-6	TGTGCCAGCAGTACACAGGGGATGGAGACCCAGTACTTC	CASSTQGMETQYF
few	TRBJ2-5	TRBD1	TRBV7-2	TGTGCCAGCAGCTTAACAGGGGGCGGAAGGACCCAGTACTTC	CASSLTGGGRTQYF
few	TRBJ2-7	NA	TRBV5-1	TGCGCCAGCAGCCCAGCCGGGACCGTCTACGAGCAGTACTTC	CASSPAGTVYEQYF
NA	TRBJ2-1	NA	TRBV19	TGTGCCAGTAGTCATGGCGGGCGATACAATGAGCAGTTCTTC	CASSHGGRYNEQFF
NA	TRBJ2-2	NA	TRBV7-7	TGTGCCAGCAGCTTAAGTCTTACCTTCAGCGAGCTGTTTTTT	CASSLSLTFSELFF
NA	TRBJ1-5	NA	TRBV4-3	TGCGCCAGCAGCCAAGGTCGTAATCAGCCCCAGCATTTT	CASSQGRNQPQHF
NA	TRBJ2-3	NA	TRBV9	TGTGCCAGCAGCACTGGACTGCGAGATACGCAGTATTTT	CASSTGLRDTQYF
once	TRBJ1-6	NA	TRBV9	TGTGCCAGCAGCGTAGGATTCGCGGGGGGCGGTTCACCCCTCCACTTT	CASSVGFAGGGSPLHF
few	TRBJ2-3	TRBD1	TRBV5-1	TGCGCCAGCAGTCGCGGACAGGGGGCTGCGACAGATACGCAGTATTTT	CASSRGQGAATDTQYF
NA	TRBJ2-5	NA	TRBV5-1	TGCGCCAGCAGCTTGAGTAGTTCATTTGAGACCCAGTACTTC	CASSLSSSFETQYF
NA	TRBJ1-4	NA	TRBV30	TGTGCCTGGGGACCTTACGGGGGAAAACTGTTTTTT	CAWGPYGGKLFF
NA	TRBJ2-3	TRBD2	TRBV5-1	TGCGCCAGCAGCTCCCAGACTAGCGGGGCCACAGATACGCAGTATTTT	CASSSQTSGATDTQYF
few	TRBJ2-3	TRBD1	TRBV19	TGTGCCAGTAGTGGGGGACAGGGGAGATCTTGGAACACAGATACGCAGTATTTT	CASSGGQGRSWNTDTQYF
NA	TRBJ1-4	NA	TRBV7-2	TGTGCCAGCAGCTTACTTGGCAGGATAGGAAAACTGTTTTTT	CASSLLGRIGKLFF
few	TRBJ2-1	NA	TRBV7-9	TGTGCCAGCAGCTTAGCTGTCTACAATGAGCAGTTCTTC	CASSLAVYNEQFF
few	TRBJ2-3	NA	TRBV9	TGTGCCAGCAGCGTGGTAGAGCTCTCAGATACGCAGTATTTT	CASSVVELSDTQYF
NA	TRBJ1-1	NA	TRBV30	TGTGCCTGGGATCGGGCGTTTGGAGCTTTCTTT	CAWDRAFGAFF
few	TRBJ2-3	TRBD1	TRBV5-1	TGCGCCAGCAGCGGGACAGGGAGGGCAGATACGCAGTATTTT	CASSGTGRADTQYF
many	TRBJ2-5	NA	TRBV29-1	TGCAGCGTTGAGGCCAGGGGCCAAGAGACCCAGTACTTC	CSVEARGQETQYF
NA	TRBJ2-5	TRBD2	TRBV7-2	TGTGCCAGCAGCTTCGGACTAGCGGGAGTAACGAGAGAGACCCAGTACTTC	CASSFGLAGVTRETQYF
few	TRBJ2-1	NA	TRBV10-3	TGTGCCATCAGTGAACGAAGCGGGCTATACAATGAGCAGTTCTTC	CAISERSGLYNEQFF
few	TRBJ2-7	NA	TRBV6-5	TGTGCCAGCACGTGGGGATACGAGCAGTACTTC	CASTWGYEQYF
few	TRBJ2-7	TRBD2	TRBV5-1	TGCGCCAGCAGCTTGAGGCTAGCGGGAGACGAGCAGTACTTC	CASSLRLAGDEQYF